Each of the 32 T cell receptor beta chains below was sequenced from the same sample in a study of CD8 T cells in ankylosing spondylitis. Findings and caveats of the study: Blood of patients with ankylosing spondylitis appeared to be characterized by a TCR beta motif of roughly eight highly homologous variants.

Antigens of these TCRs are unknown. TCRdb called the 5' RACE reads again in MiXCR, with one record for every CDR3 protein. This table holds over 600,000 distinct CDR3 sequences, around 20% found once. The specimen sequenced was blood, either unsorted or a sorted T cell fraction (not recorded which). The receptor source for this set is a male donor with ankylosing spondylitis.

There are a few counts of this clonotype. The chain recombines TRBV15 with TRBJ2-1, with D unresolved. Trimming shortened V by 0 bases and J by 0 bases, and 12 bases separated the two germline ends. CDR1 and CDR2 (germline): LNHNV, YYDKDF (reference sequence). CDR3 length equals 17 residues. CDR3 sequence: CATSRDSAKSSYNEQFF. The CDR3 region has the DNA TGTGCCACCAGCAGAGATTCAGCCAAGAGCTCCTACAATGAGCAGTTCTTC.

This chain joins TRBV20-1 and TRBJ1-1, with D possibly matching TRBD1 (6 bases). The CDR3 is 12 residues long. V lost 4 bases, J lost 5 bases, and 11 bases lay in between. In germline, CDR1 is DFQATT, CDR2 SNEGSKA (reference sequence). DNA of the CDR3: TGCAGTGCTATCAGGGGAAGTACTGAAGCTTTCTTT. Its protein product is CSAIRGSTEAFF.

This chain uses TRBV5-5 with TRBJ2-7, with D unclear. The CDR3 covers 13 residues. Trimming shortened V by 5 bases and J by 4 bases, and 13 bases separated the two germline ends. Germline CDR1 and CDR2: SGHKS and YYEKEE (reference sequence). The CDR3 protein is CASRPTAWYEQYF. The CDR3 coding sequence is TGTGCCAGCAGACCAACAGCCTGGTACGAGCAGTACTTC.

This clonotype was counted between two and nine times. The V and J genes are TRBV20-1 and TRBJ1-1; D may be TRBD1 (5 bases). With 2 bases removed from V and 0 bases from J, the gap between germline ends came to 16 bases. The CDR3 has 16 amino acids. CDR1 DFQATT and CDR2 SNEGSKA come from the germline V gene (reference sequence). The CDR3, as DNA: TGCAGTGCTAGAAGACGCGATCGACAGTTGAACACTGAAGCTTTCTTT. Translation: CSARRRDRQLNTEAFF.

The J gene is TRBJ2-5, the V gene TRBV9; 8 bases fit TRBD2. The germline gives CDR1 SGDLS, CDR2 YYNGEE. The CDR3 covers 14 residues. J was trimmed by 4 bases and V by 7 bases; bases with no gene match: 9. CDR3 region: CASPAGGGRETQYF. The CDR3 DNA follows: TGTGCCAGCCCGGCGGGGGGAGGTCGAGAGACCCAGTACTTC.

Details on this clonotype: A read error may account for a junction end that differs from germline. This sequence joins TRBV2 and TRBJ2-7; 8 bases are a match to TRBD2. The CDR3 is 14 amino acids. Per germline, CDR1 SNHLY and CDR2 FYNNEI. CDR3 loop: CASSEGGGIYKQYF. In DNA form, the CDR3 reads TGTGCCAGCAGTGAAGGCGGGGGGATCTACAAGCAGTACTTC.

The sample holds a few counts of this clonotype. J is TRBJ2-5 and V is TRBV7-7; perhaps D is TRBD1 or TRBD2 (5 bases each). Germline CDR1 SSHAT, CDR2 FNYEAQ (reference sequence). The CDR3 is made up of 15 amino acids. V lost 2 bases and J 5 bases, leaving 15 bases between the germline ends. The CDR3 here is CASSLWGYGKETQYF. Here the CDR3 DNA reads TGTGCCAGCAGCTTATGGGGCTACGGGAAGGAGACCCAGTACTTC.

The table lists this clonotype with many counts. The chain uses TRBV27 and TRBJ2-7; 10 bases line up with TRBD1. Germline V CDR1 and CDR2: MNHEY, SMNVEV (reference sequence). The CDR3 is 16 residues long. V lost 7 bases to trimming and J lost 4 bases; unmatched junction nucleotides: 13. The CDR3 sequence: CASTPGDRGAHYEQYF. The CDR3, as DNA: TGTGCCAGCACCCCCGGGGACAGGGGAGCCCATTACGAGCAGTACTTC.

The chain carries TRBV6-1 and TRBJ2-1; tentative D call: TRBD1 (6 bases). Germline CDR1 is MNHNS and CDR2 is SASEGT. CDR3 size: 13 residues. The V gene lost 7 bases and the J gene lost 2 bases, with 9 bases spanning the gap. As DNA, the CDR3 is TGTGCCAGCACGGCAGGGGCCTACAATGAGCAGTTCTTC. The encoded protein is CASTAGAYNEQFF.

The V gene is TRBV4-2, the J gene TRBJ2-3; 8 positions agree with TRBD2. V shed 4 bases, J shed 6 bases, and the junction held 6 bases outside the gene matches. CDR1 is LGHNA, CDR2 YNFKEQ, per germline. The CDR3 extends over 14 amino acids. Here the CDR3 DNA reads TGTGCCAGCAGCCGCGGGAGGTCGTGGGATACGCAGTATTTT. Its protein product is CASSRGRSWDTQYF.

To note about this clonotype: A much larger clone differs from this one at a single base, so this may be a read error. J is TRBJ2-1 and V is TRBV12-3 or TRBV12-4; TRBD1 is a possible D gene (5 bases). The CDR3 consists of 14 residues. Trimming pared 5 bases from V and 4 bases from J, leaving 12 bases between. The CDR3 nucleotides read TGTGCCAGCAGTCCCCCGACAGATTACAATGAGCAGTTCTTC. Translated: CASSPPTDYNEQFF.

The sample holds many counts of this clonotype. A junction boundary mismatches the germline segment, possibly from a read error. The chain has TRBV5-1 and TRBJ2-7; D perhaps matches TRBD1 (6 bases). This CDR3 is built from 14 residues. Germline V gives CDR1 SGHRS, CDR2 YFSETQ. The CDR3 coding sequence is TGTGCCAGCAGCTTAGGGGGTACCGGCTACGAGCAGTACTTC. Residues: CASSLGGTGYEQYF.

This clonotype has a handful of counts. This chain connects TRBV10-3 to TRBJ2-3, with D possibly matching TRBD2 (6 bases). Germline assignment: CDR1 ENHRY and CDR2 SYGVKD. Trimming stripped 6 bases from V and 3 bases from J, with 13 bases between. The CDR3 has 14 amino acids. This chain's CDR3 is CAISAGTSTDTQYF. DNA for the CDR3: TGTGCCATCAGCGCTGGGACTTCGACAGATACGCAGTATTTT.

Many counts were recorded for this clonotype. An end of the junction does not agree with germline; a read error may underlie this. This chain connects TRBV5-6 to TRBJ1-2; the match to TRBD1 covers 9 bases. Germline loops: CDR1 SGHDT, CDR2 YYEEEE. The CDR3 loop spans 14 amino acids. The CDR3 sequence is CASSLGQGYYGYTF. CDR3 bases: TGCGCCAGCAGCTTGGGACAGGGATACTATGGCTACACCTTC.

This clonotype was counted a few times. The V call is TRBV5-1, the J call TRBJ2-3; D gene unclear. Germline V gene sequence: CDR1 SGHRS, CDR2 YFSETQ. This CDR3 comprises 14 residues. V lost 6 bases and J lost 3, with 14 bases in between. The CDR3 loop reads CASTAGVGTDTQYF. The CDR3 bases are TGCGCCAGCACCGCTGGGGTGGGGACAGATACGCAGTATTTT.

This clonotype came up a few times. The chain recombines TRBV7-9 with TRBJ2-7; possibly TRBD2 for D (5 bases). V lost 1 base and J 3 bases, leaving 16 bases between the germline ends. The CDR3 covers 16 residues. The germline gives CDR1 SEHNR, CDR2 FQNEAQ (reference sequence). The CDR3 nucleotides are TGTGCCAGCAGCTTAGGTGGAGACTATTCTTACTACGAGCAGTACTTC. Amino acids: CASSLGGDYSYYEQYF.

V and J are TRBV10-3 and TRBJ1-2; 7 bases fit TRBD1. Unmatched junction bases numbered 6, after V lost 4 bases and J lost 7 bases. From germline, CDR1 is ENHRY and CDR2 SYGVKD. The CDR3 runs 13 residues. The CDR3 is CAISGTGDSGYTF. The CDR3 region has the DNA TGTGCCATCAGTGGAACAGGGGATAGTGGCTACACCTTC.

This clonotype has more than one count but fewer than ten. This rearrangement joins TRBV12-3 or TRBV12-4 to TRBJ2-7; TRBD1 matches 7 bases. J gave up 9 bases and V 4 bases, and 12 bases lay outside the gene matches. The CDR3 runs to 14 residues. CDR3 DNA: TGTGCCAGCAGTTCACTACCGGACAGGTCTATGCAGTACTTC. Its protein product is CASSSLPDRSMQYF.

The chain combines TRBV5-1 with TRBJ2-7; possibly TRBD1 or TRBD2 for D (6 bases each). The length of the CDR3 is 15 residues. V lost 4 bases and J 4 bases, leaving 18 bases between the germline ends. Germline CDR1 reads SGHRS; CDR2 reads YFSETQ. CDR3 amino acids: CASSPGGGLVYEQYF. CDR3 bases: TGCGCCAGCAGCCCGGGTGGGGGGCTGGTTTACGAGCAGTACTTC.

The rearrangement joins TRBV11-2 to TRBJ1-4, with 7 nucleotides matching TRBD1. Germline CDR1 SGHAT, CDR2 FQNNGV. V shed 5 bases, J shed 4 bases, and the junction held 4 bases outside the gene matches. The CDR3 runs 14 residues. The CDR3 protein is CASSPDRSNEKLFF. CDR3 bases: TGTGCCAGCAGCCCGGACAGGAGTAATGAAAAACTGTTTTTT.

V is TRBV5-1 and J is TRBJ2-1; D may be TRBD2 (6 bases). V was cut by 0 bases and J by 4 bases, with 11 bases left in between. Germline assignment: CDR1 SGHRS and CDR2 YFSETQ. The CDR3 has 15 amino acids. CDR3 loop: CASSLVAGWYNEQFF. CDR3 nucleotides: TGCGCCAGCAGCTTGGTTGCGGGGTGGTACAATGAGCAGTTCTTC. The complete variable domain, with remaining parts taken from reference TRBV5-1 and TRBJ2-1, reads KAGVTQTPRYLIKTRGQQVTLSCSPISGHRSVSWYQQTPGQGLQFLFEYFSETQRNKGNFPGRFSGRQFSNSRSEMNVSTLELGDSALYLCASSLVAGWYNEQFFGPGTRLTVL.

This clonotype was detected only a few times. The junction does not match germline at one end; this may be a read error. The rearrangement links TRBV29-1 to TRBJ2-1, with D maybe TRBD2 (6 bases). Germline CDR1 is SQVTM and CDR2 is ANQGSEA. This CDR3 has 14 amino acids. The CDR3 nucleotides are TGCAGCGCTGAAAACTCCGGGGGTTACAATGAGCAGTTCTTC. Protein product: CSAENSGGYNEQFF.

The CDR3 DNA reads as TGTGCCAGCAGTTACTCGGGGACGGCGAACACCGGGGAGCTGTTTTTT. Its translation: CASSYSGTANTGELFF. The V call is TRBV6-5, the J call TRBJ2-2, with D perhaps TRBD1 or TRBD2 (5 bases each). The V gene lost 0 bases and the J gene lost 0 bases, with 8 bases spanning the gap. The CDR3 contains 16 residues. Germline V gene lookup returns CDR1 MNHEY and CDR2 SVGAGI.

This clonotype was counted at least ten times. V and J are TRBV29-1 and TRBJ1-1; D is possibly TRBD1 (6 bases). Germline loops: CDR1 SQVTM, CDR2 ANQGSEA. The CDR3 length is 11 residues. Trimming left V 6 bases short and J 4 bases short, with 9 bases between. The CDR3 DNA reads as TGCAGCGTCCCCAGGGGCACTGAAGCTTTCTTT. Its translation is CSVPRGTEAFF.

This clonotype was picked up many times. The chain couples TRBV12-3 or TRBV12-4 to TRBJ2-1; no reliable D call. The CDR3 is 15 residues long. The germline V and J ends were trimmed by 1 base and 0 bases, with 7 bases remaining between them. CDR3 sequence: CASSLDTSSYNEQFF. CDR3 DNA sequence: TGTGCCAGCAGTTTAGACACGAGCTCCTACAATGAGCAGTTCTTC.

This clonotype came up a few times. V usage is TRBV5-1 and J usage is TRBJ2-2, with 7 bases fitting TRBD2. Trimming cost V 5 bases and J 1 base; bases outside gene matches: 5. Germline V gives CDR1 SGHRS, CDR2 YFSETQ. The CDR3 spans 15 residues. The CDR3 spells CASSSAGKNTGELFF. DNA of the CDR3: TGCGCCAGCAGTTCAGCGGGGAAGAACACCGGGGAGCTGTTTTTT.

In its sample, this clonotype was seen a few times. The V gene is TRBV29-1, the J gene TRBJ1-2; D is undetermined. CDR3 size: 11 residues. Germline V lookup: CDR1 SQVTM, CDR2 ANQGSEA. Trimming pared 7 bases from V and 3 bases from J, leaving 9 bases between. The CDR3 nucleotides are TGCAGCGCCGGCTGGGACTATGGCTACACCTTC. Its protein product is CSAGWDYGYTF. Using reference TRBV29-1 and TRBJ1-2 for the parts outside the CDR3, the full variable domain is SAVISQKPSRDICQRGTSLTIQCQVDSQVTMMFWYRQQPGQSLTLIATANQGSEATYESGFVIDKFPISRPNLTFSTLTVSNMSPEDSSIYLCSAGWDYGYTFGSGTRLTVV.

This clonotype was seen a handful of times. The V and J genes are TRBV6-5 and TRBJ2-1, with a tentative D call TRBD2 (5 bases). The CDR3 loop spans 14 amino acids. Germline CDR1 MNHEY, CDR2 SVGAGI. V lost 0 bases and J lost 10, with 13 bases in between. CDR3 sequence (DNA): TGTGCCAGCAGTTACTCGGGAGAAATACAGGAGCAGTTCTTC. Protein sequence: CASSYSGEIQEQFF.

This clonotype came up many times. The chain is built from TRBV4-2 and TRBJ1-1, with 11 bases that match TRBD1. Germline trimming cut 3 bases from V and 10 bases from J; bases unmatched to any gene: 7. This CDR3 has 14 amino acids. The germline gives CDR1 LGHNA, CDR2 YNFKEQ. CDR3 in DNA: TGTGCCAGCAGCCAGTCGGACAGGGGGCTTCGAGCTTTCTTT. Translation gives CASSQSDRGLRAFF.

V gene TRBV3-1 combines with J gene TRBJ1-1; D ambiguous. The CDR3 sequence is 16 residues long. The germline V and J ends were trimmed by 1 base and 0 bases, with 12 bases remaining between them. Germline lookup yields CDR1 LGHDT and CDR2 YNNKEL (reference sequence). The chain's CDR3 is CASSQALSALNTEAFF. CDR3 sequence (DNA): TGTGCCAGCAGCCAAGCACTAAGTGCACTGAACACTGAAGCTTTCTTT.

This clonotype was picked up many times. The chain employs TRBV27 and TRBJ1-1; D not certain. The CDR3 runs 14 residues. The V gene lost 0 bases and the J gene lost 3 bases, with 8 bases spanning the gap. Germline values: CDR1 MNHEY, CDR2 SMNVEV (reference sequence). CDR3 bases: TGTGCCAGCAGTTTATCCGTTTCGTACACTGAAGCTTTCTTT. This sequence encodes CASSLSVSYTEAFF.

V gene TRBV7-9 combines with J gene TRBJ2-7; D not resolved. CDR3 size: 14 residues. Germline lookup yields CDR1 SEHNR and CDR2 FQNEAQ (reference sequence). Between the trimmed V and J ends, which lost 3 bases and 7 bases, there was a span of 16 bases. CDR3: CASSFPDSPGEQYF. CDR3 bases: TGTGCCAGCAGCTTCCCCGACTCTCCGGGTGAGCAGTACTTC.